This T cell receptor (beta chain) was recovered during a study of T cells after yellow fever vaccination. Germline V gene lookup returns CDR1 MNHEY and CDR2 SMNVEV (reference sequence). This CDR3 has 13 residues. The ends were cut back, 0 bases at V and 4 bases at J, with 7 bases in the middle. About this clonotype: Its matching antigen is unknown.

Study-level points and caveats: Most primary-vaccination clones reappeared after the booster (approximately 95% CD4, approximately 88% CD8). Abundant clonotypes from the bulk population could get into FACS-sorted repertoires as contaminants. The CD4 compartment and the CD8 compartment contained a small share of clonotypes in common.

A 5'RACE template-switching step, the method used to make TCR cDNA, added a universal primer site and UMIs. In TCRdb, the 5' RACE reads were re-called with MiXCR into one record per CDR3 protein. Of around 300,000 distinct CDR3 sequences in the sample, approximately 4.3% were seen once. The receptor's source is a man between 18 and 29 years old who received the YFV17D yellow fever vaccine. This material consisted of PBMCs, taken 15 days after the yellow fever booster vaccination. The chain carries TRBV27 and TRBJ2-7, with D maybe TRBD2 (5 bases). In nucleotides, the CDR3 is TGTGCCAGCAGTTTATCCGGGAATTACGAGCAGTACTTC. Protein: CASSLSGNYEQYF.